Below, 18 T cell receptor beta chains from the same sample are listed, as sequenced in a study of T cells in localized non-small cell lung cancer (dated by TCRdb to the early 2020s). Libraries were prepared through the immunoSEQ multiplex PCR assay. TCRdb stores this immuneACCESS table with in-frame sequences only. Part of the clones is absent; in the studies checked, under half of the shortfall reflects unresolved V genes, and no reason is known for the rest. This sample comprises tens of thousands of clones, around 75% of them detected only once. The top ten clonotypes cover over 30% of the sample. This specimen consisted of PBMCs, obtained before any cancer treatment. Receptors were obtained from a woman aged 35 to 69 with stage II squamous cell lung carcinoma.

The chain couples TRBV28 to TRBJ1-5; D is uncertain. From germline, CDR1 is MDHEN and CDR2 SYDVKM. Trimming took 6 bases from V and 0 from J, leaving 18 bases between them. CDR3 size: 17 residues. Here the CDR3 reads CASSPREGSYSNQPQHF. For the CDR3, the DNA is TGTGCCAGCAGCCCAAGGGAGGGCAGTTATAGCAATCAGCCCCAGCATTTT.

This rearrangement joins TRBV6-5 to TRBJ1-5, with D perhaps TRBD1 (5 bases). The CDR3 runs 14 residues. V was cut by 8 bases and J by 2 bases, with 13 bases left in between. The germline CDR1 and CDR2 sequences are MNHEY and SVGAGI. CDR3: CASALGQGNQPQHF. The CDR3 DNA follows: TGTGCCAGCGCGCTGGGGCAGGGCAATCAGCCCCAGCATTTT.

This chain links TRBV10-3 with TRBJ2-1; 12 positions agree with TRBD2. V lost 4 bases and J lost 4; bases outside the gene matches: 2. Per germline, CDR1 ENHRY and CDR2 SYGVKD. The CDR3 is 15 amino acids. CDR3 sequence reads: CAISGTSGDYNEQFF. As DNA, the CDR3 is TGTGCCATCAGTGGGACTAGCGGGGATTACAATGAGCAGTTCTTC.

The V gene is TRBV19, the J gene TRBJ1-2; D ambiguous. Between the trimmed V and J ends, which lost 1 base and 3 bases, there was a span of 18 bases. CDR3 size: 17 residues. Germline V lookup: CDR1 LNHDA, CDR2 SQIVND (reference sequence). CDR3 protein: CASSIVYVGHPHYGYTF. For the CDR3, the DNA is TGTGCCAGTAGTATAGTATATGTAGGCCATCCTCACTATGGCTACACCTTC.

The chain uses TRBV28 and TRBJ1-3; D is unclear. CDR3 size: 15 residues. V was clipped by 6 bases and J by 2 bases, with 14 bases between them. The V gene's germline CDR1 is MDHEN and CDR2 SYDVKM. CDR3 coding DNA: TGTGCCAGCAGCAACCCCGGGGAGCCTGGAAACACCATATATTTT. Translated, it gives CASSNPGEPGNTIYF. Variable domain in full (rest from reference TRBV28 and TRBJ1-3): DVKVTQSSRYLVKRTGEKVFLECVQDMDHENMFWYRQDPGLGLRLIYFSYDVKMKEKGDIPEGYSVSREKKERFSLILESASTNQTSMYLCASSNPGEPGNTIYFGEGSWLTVV.

The V gene is TRBV29-1, the J gene TRBJ2-5; 8 bases line up with TRBD2. J gave up 5 bases and V 4 bases, and 3 bases lay outside the gene matches. The germline V gene encodes CDR1 SQVTM and CDR2 ANQGSEA. CDR3 length equals 12 residues. The CDR3 coding sequence is TGCAGCGTTGGGGCGGGAGGTGAGACCCAGTACTTC. The encoded protein is CSVGAGGETQYF.

This clone was counted only a few times. A far bigger clonotype differs at one base, so this is likely a read error. This chain links TRBV4-2 with TRBJ2-5; the D is unclear. CDR3 length: 16 amino acids. The V and J ends lost 4 bases and 2 bases respectively, with 17 bases between them. The germline V gene has CDR1 LGHNA and CDR2 YNFKEQ. CDR3 amino acids: CASSPYLGAEQETQYF. CDR3 sequence (DNA): TGTGCCAGCAGCCCCTATCTGGGCGCCGAGCAAGAGACCCAGTACTTC.

The V gene is TRBV5-1, the J gene TRBJ2-6, with D possibly TRBD2 on 6 matching bases. The CDR3 covers 19 residues. CDR1 is SGHRS and CDR2 is YFSETQ in the germline V gene. Trimming pared 4 bases from V and 3 bases from J, leaving 23 bases between. The DNA for the CDR3 is TGCGCCAGCAGCAATATAGGGACTGCAAGCGAAGGTGGGGCCAACGTCCTGACTTTC. Encoded protein: CASSNIGTASEGGANVLTF.

V is TRBV4-2 and J is TRBJ2-3; tentatively, D is TRBD1 or TRBD2 (6 bases each). Germline V gene data show CDR1 as LGHNA and CDR2 as YNFKEQ. V shed 8 bases and J shed 3 bases, with 18 bases lying between them. CDR3 length: 15 amino acids. CDR3: CASSPRGARTDTQYF. DNA of the CDR3: TGTGCCAGCTCCCCGAGGGGGGCGAGGACAGATACGCAGTATTTT.

This clone is a singleton in its sample. The J gene is TRBJ1-1, the V gene TRBV6-6; D remains ambiguous. The V gene lost 6 bases and the J gene lost 1 base, with 9 bases spanning the gap. This CDR3 comprises 13 residues. CDR1 and CDR2 (germline): MNHNY, SVGAGI (reference sequence). Here the CDR3 reads CASSLGRNTEAFF. The CDR3 DNA sequence: TGTGCCAGCAGCCTTGGACGGAACACTGAAGCTTTCTTT.

The V and J genes are TRBV5-1 and TRBJ2-1, with D possibly being TRBD1 (6 bases). The CDR3 covers 16 residues. CDR1 is SGHRS, CDR2 YFSETQ, per germline. V was trimmed by 1 base and J by 2 bases, leaving 13 bases between them. Written as DNA, the CDR3 is TGCGCCAGCAGCTTGAGGTCAGGGGACGCCTACAATGAGCAGTTCTTC. This codes for CASSLRSGDAYNEQFF.

This clone was detected only a few times. CDR3 nucleotides: TGTGCCAGCAGCCAAGAAAGCGGGAGAGGGGAGACCCAGTACTTC. It specifies CASSQESGRGETQYF. The chain joins TRBV4-2 to TRBJ2-5; TRBD2 matches 8 bases. Germline V lookup: CDR1 LGHNA, CDR2 YNFKEQ. This CDR3 is built from 15 residues. V gave up 0 bases and J gave up 5 bases; unmatched junction bases: 5.

This clone was picked up one time. The V and J genes are TRBV6-5 and TRBJ1-2; 8 bases map to TRBD1. Trimming cost V 2 bases and J 4 bases; bases outside gene matches: 9. This CDR3 is 16 amino acids long. Germline-derived CDR1 and CDR2 are MNHEY and SVGAGI. As DNA, the CDR3 is TGTGCCAGCAGTTACGCGGGGACCGGGACAGGCTATGGCTACACCTTC. It translates to CASSYAGTGTGYGYTF.

The CDR3 region is CASSDRGREQYV. CDR3 DNA: TGTGCCAGCAGTGACAGGGGACGCGAGCAGTACGTC. J is TRBJ2-7 and V is TRBV6-1; D is possibly TRBD1 (6 bases). The V end was cut by 3 bases, the J end by 6 bases, with 9 bases between. CDR1 is MNHNS, CDR2 SASEGT, per germline. This CDR3 is 12 amino acids long.

This clone was observed a handful of times. The chain links TRBV7-6 to TRBJ1-4; D possibly corresponds to TRBD1 (5 bases). V was cut by 2 bases and J by 5 bases, with 15 bases left in between. Germline V gene data show CDR1 as SGHVS and CDR2 as FNYEAQ. The CDR3 has 16 residues. The CDR3 sequence is CASSLSGDGNNEKLFF. CDR3 nucleotide sequence: TGTGCCAGCAGCTTATCTGGGGACGGCAACAATGAAAAACTGTTTTTT.

The chain carries TRBV29-1 and TRBJ1-2, with a tentative D call TRBD1 (5 bases). Trimming shortened V by 5 bases and J by 3 bases, and 19 bases separated the two germline ends. The CDR3 consists of 15 residues. Germline loops: CDR1 SQVTM, CDR2 ANQGSEA. The CDR3: CSVLVVPGRDYGYTF. Here the CDR3 DNA reads TGCAGCGTTTTAGTGGTTCCAGGGAGGGACTATGGCTACACCTTC.

V and J are TRBV5-1 and TRBJ2-3; 9 positions match TRBD2. Trimming removed 3 bases from V and 2 bases from J; junction bases left unmatched: 4. CDR1 is SGHRS, CDR2 YFSETQ, per germline. The CDR3 length is 15 residues. The CDR3 loop reads CASSSRTSDTDTQYF. In DNA, the CDR3 is TGCGCCAGCAGCTCAAGGACTAGCGACACAGATACGCAGTATTTT. Supplemented by reference TRBV5-1 and TRBJ2-3, the full variable domain reads KAGVTQTPRYLIKTRGQQVTLSCSPISGHRSVSWYQQTPGQGLQFLFEYFSETQRNKGNFPGRFSGRQFSNSRSEMNVSTLELGDSALYLCASSSRTSDTDTQYFGPGTRLTVL.

This clone appeared a single time. The V gene is TRBV6-6, the J gene TRBJ1-1, with 7 positions matching TRBD1. V gave up 7 bases and J gave up 5 bases; unmatched junction bases: 7. Germline CDR1 and CDR2: MNHNY and SVGAGI (reference sequence). The CDR3 spans 13 residues. CDR3 amino acids: CASTLDRATEAFF. The CDR3, as DNA: TGTGCCAGCACCTTAGACAGGGCGACTGAAGCTTTCTTT.